The 4 T cell receptor beta chains given below trace back to one sample, sequenced in a study of quantifying T cell responses using KT2 cells. Looking at the study overall: TCR alpha and beta constant-region primers primed reverse transcription of RNA.

An oligo carrying a UMI was ligated to the cDNA 3' end. First-round PCR used three to four cycles and beta primers RC1.1 and RC1.2 covering TRBC1 and TRBC2. TCRdb fed the UMI-ligation and nested PCR reads into MiXCR, producing one record per CDR3 protein. The profile shows around 44,000 distinct CDR3 sequences, about 15% of them singletons. Input material: PBMCs spiked with cells of the T cell clone KT2. The receptor set was obtained from a human donor.

This clonotype was detected ten times or more. The chain couples TRBV10-3 to TRBJ2-5; D unclear. CDR3 length: 12 residues. The ends were cut back, 3 bases at V and 3 bases at J, with 5 bases in the middle. CDR1 ENHRY and CDR2 SYGVKD come from the germline V gene. CDR3 protein: CAISEREETQYF. Here the CDR3 DNA reads TGTGCCATCAGTGAAAGAGAAGAGACCCAGTACTTC.

The genes are TRBV6-1 and TRBJ1-2, with 7 bases fitting TRBD1. Germline V gene data show CDR1 as MNHNS and CDR2 as SASEGT. The length of the CDR3 is 14 residues. Trimming took 8 bases from V and 4 from J; bases not matched to a gene: 10. This CDR3 reads CASSDRVGTYGYTF. DNA of the CDR3: TGTGCCAGCTCCGACAGGGTGGGTACCTATGGCTACACCTTC.

This clonotype was found many times. This chain uses TRBV5-6 with TRBJ2-7, with D perhaps matching TRBD1 (6 bases). The CDR3 covers 16 residues. CDR1 and CDR2 (germline): SGHDT, YYEEEE. Trimming removed 2 bases at V and 4 bases at J, with 19 bases between. The CDR3: CASSLTVGAAPYEQYF. The CDR3 nucleotides read TGTGCCAGCAGCTTAACTGTGGGGGCTGCGCCTTACGAGCAGTACTTC.

This chain connects TRBV29-1 to TRBJ1-1; the D is unclear. The germline CDR1 and CDR2 sequences are SQVTM and ANQGSEA. The CDR3 covers 13 residues. The V end lost 2 bases, the J end lost 3 bases, and 10 bases lay between the germline ends. CDR3 DNA sequence: TGCAGCGTTGAAAAGGGAGCGGACACTGAAGCTTTCTTT. Translating it yields CSVEKGADTEAFF.